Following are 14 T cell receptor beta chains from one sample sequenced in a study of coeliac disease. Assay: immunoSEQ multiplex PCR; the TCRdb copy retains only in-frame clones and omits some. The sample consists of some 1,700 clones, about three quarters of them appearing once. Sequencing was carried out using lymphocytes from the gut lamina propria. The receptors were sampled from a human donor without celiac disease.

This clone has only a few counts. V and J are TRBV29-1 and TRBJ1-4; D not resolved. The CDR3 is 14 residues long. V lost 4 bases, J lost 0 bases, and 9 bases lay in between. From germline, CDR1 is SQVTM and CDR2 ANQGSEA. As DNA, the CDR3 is TGCAGCGTTGCCGAGGGTACAACTAATGAAAAACTGTTTTTT. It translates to CSVAEGTTNEKLFF.

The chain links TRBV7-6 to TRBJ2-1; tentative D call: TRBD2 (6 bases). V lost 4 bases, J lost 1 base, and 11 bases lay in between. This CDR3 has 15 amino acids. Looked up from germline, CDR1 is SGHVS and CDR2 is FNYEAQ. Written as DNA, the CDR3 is TGTGCCAGCAGCTCAGGACTATATTCCTACAATGAGCAGTTCTTC. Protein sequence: CASSSGLYSYNEQFF.

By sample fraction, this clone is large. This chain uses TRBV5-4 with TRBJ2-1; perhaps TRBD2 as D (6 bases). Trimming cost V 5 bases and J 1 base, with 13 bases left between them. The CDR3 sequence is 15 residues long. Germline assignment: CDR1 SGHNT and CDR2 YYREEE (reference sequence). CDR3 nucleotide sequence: TGTGCCAGCAGGGGAGGACTTCCTTCCTACAATGAGCAGTTCTTC. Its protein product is CASRGGLPSYNEQFF.

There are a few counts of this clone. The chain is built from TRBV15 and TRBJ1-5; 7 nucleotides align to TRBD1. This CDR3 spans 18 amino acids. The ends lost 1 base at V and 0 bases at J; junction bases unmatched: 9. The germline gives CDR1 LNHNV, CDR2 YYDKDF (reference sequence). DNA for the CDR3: TGTGCCACCAGCAGAGCCGGGACAGTCCAATATAGCAATCAGCCCCAGCATTTT. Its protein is CATSRAGTVQYSNQPQHF. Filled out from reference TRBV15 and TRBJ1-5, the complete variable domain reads DAMVIQNPRYQVTQFGKPVTLSCSQTLNHNVMYWYQQKSSQAPKLLFHYYDKDFNNEADTPDNFQSRRPNTSFCFLDIRSPGLGDTAMYLCATSRAGTVQYSNQPQHFGDGTRLSIL.

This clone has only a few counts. CDR3 loop: CASSRRGTDTQYF. The CDR3 DNA is TGTGCCAGCAGCCGGAGGGGTACAGATACGCAGTATTTT. The chain uses TRBV5-6 and TRBJ2-3, with a weak D call TRBD2 (6 bases). The germline V and J ends were trimmed by 4 bases and 3 bases, with 9 bases remaining between them. Germline V gene lookup returns CDR1 SGHDT and CDR2 YYEEEE. This CDR3 contains 13 residues.

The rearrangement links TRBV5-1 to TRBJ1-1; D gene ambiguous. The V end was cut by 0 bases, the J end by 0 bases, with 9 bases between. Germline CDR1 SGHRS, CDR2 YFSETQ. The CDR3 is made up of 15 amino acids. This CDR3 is CASSLGQVMNTEAFF. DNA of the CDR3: TGCGCCAGCAGCTTGGGGCAGGTAATGAACACTGAAGCTTTCTTT. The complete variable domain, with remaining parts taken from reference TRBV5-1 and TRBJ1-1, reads KAGVTQTPRYLIKTRGQQVTLSCSPISGHRSVSWYQQTPGQGLQFLFEYFSETQRNKGNFPGRFSGRQFSNSRSEMNVSTLELGDSALYLCASSLGQVMNTEAFFGQGTRLTVV.

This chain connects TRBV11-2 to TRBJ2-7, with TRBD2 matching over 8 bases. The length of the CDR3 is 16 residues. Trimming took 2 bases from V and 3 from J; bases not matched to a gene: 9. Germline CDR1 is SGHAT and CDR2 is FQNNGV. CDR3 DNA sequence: TGTGCCAGCAGCTTATTGACGGGAGGGCCTCTCTACGAGCAGTACTTC. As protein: CASSLLTGGPLYEQYF.

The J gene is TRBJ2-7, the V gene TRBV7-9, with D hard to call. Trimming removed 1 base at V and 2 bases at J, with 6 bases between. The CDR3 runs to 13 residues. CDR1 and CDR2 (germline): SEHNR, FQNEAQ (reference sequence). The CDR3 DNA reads TGTGCCAGCAGCTTAGGCACTACCTACGAGCAGTACTTC. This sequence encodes CASSLGTTYEQYF. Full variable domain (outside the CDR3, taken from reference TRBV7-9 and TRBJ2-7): DTGVSQNPRHKITKRGQNVTFRCDPISEHNRLYWYRQTLGQGPEFLTYFQNEAQLEKSRLLSDRFSAERPKGSFSTLEIQRTEQGDSAMYLCASSLGTTYEQYFGPGTRLTVT.

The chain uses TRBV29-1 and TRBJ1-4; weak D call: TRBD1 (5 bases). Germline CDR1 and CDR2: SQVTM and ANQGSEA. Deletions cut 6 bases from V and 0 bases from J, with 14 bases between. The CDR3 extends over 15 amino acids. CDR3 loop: CSVRGTDATNEKLFF. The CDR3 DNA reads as TGCAGCGTACGCGGGACCGACGCAACTAATGAAAAACTGTTTTTT.

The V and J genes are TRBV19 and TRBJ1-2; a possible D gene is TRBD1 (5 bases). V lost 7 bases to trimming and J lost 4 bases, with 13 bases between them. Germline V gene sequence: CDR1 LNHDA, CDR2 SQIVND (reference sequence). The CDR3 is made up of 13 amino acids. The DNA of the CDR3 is TGTGCCAGTAAATCGCCCGGGGGCTATGGCTACACCTTC. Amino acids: CASKSPGGYGYTF. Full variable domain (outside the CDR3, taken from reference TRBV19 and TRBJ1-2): DGGITQSPKYLFRKEGQNVTLSCEQNLNHDAMYWYRQDPGQGLRLIYYSQIVNDFQKGDIAEGYSVSREKKESFPLTVTSAQKNPTAFYLCASKSPGGYGYTFGSGTRLTVV.

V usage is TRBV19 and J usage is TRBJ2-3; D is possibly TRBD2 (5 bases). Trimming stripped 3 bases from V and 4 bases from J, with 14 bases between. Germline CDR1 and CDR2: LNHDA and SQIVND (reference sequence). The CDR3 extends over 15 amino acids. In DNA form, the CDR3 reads TGTGCCAGTAGTATCGGGTCGGGGTGGGCAGATACGCAGTATTTT. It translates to CASSIGSGWADTQYF.

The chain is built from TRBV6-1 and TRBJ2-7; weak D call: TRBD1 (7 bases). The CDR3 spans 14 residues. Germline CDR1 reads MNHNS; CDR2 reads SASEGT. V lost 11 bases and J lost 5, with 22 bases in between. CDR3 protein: CAGGLRQGMDEQYF. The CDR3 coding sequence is TGTGCCGGGGGGCTAAGACAGGGAATGGACGAGCAGTACTTC.

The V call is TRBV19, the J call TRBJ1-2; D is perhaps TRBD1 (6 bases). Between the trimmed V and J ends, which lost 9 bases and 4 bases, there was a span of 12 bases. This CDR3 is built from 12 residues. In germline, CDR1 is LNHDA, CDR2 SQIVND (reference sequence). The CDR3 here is CASLDSFYGYTF. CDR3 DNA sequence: TGTGCCAGCCTGGACAGTTTCTATGGCTACACCTTC.

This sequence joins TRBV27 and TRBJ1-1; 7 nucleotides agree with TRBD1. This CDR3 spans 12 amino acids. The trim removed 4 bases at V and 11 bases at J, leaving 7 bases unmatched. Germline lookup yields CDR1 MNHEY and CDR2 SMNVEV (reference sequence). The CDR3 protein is CASSSKGAGAFF. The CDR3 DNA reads TGTGCCAGCAGTTCTAAGGGGGCTGGGGCTTTCTTT.